Following are 16 T cell receptor beta chains from one sample sequenced in a study of blood T cell repertoires in COVID-19. Method: immunoSEQ multiplex PCR; TCRdb's copy keeps in-frame clones and lacks some. The sample holds hundreds of thousands of clones; roughly 91% are singletons and the top ten take 4% to 5.5%. The sample comprised peripheral blood. These receptors were obtained from a woman aged 25 to 39 with acute or convalescent COVID-19.

The chain is built from TRBV25-1 and TRBJ1-1; 9 bases line up with TRBD1. CDR1 MGHDK and CDR2 SYGVNS come from the germline V gene. Trimming took 6 bases from V and 5 from J; bases not matched to a gene: 13. The CDR3 consists of 16 residues. The DNA for the CDR3 is TGTGCCAGCAGGGGGGACAGGGTTATGTCGAGTACTGAAGCTTTCTTT. It codes for CASRGDRVMSSTEAFF. The whole variable domain, remainder taken from reference TRBV25-1 and TRBJ1-1, is EADIYQTPRYLVIGTGKKITLECSQTMGHDKMYWYQQDPGMELHLIHYSYGVNSTEKGDLSSESTVSRIRTEHFPLTLESARPSHTSQYLCASRGDRVMSSTEAFFGQGTRLTVV.

The genes are TRBV10-2 and TRBJ2-1; 7 bases are a match to TRBD2. In germline, CDR1 is WSHSY, CDR2 SAAADI. The trim removed 0 bases at V and 3 bases at J, leaving 2 bases unmatched. The CDR3 contains 15 residues. CDR3 protein: CASSESERGYNEQFF. The DNA for the CDR3 is TGCGCCAGCAGTGAGTCTGAGCGGGGCTACAATGAGCAGTTCTTC.

CDR3 in DNA: TGTGCCAGCAGTGAATGGGCCTTGGGGGGTAACTATGGCTACACCTTC. It translates to CASSEWALGGNYGYTF. V usage is TRBV6-1 and J usage is TRBJ1-2; D may be TRBD1 (5 bases). Trimming left V 2 bases short and J 1 base short, with 14 bases between. The CDR3 covers 16 residues. CDR1 and CDR2 from the germline V gene are MNHNS and SASEGT.

The chain employs TRBV21-1 and TRBJ1-2; the table's TRBD1 call for D was not verified on the DNA. TRBV21-1 is recorded as a pseudogene. The CDR3 extends over 14 amino acids. In DNA form, the CDR3 reads TGTGCCAGCAGAACGGAAGCAGGGTCCTATGGCTACACCTTC. Its translation: CASRTEAGSYGYTF.

This rearrangement joins TRBV5-1 to TRBJ1-5, with unresolved D. Germline V gene sequence: CDR1 SGHRS, CDR2 YFSETQ. V was trimmed by 4 bases and J by 6 bases, leaving 11 bases between them. The CDR3 has 13 residues. CDR3 in DNA: TGCGCCAGCAGCCCGGAGGAGGGTCAGCCCCAGCATTTT. It specifies CASSPEEGQPQHF.

The V call is TRBV5-1, the J call TRBJ1-1, with 7 bases that match TRBD1. The junction had 10 bases not matched to a gene; V was cut back by 4 bases and J by 7 bases. CDR1 is SGHRS, CDR2 YFSETQ, per germline. There are 14 residues in the CDR3. For the CDR3, the DNA is TGCGCCAGCAGCCCGACAGGGAGCCACCTTGAAGCTTTCTTT. Protein sequence: CASSPTGSHLEAFF.

The chain joins TRBV3-1 (or the pseudogene TRBV3-2) to TRBJ1-1; a possible D gene is TRBD1 (5 bases). Germline CDR1 is LGHDT and CDR2 is YNNKEL (reference sequence). The CDR3 loop spans 16 amino acids. Trimming stripped 6 bases from V and 5 bases from J, with 22 bases between. This CDR3 is CASSPKISKRGTEAFF. CDR3 sequence (DNA): TGTGCCAGCAGTCCAAAAATCTCCAAAAGGGGAACTGAAGCTTTCTTT.

This chain uses TRBV18 with TRBJ2-3; D perhaps matches TRBD2 (6 bases). The CDR3 is made up of 15 amino acids. Germline loops: CDR1 KGHSH, CDR2 LQKENI. With 5 bases removed from V and 1 base from J, the gap between germline ends came to 13 bases. The CDR3 nucleotides are TGTGCCAGCTCAACTGGGACGGGGGGCACAGATACGCAGTATTTT. Amino acids: CASSTGTGGTDTQYF. The full variable domain, in which reference TRBV18 and TRBJ2-3 provide the parts outside the CDR3, is NAGVMQNPRHLVRRRGQEARLRCSPMKGHSHVYWYRQLPEEGLKFMVYLQKENIIDESGMPKERFSAEFPKEGPSILRIQQVVRGDSAAYFCASSTGTGGTDTQYFGPGTRLTVL.

The chain combines TRBV2 with TRBJ2-2; the match to TRBD1 covers 9 bases. With V trimmed by 7 bases and J by 7 bases, 10 bases remained unmatched. Germline CDR1 reads SNHLY; CDR2 reads FYNNEI. The CDR3 totals 15 residues. This CDR3 reads CASISRQGVIGELFF. In DNA form, the CDR3 reads TGTGCCAGCATTTCCCGACAGGGGGTCATCGGGGAGCTGTTTTTT.

The chain links TRBV4-1 to TRBJ1-4, with D uncertain. Germline V CDR1 and CDR2: MGHRA, YSYEKL. The CDR3 extends over 15 amino acids. Trimming left V 0 bases short and J 0 bases short, with 5 bases between. The CDR3 region is CASSQESTTNEKLFF. The CDR3 region has the DNA TGCGCCAGCAGCCAAGAGAGTACAACTAATGAAAAACTGTTTTTT.

The chain has TRBV3-1 (or the pseudogene TRBV3-2) and TRBJ2-2, with a possible D match to TRBD2 (6 bases). The CDR3 spans 15 residues. V lost 4 bases and J lost 6, with 15 bases in between. Germline CDR1 and CDR2: LGHDT and YNNKEL (reference sequence). The DNA for the CDR3 is TGTGCCAGCAGCCCCCAGACTAGTTGGGCCGGGGAGCTGTTTTTT. The encoded protein is CASSPQTSWAGELFF.

The table lists this clone with a count of one. The genes are TRBV7-2 and TRBJ2-3, with TRBD1 matching 11 bases. The CDR3 is 16 amino acids. After removal of 4 bases from V and 3 bases from J, the junction contained 6 bases not matched to a gene. The V gene's germline CDR1 is SGHTA and CDR2 FQGNSA. The CDR3 loop is CASSSGQGAQTDTQYF. The DNA of the CDR3 is TGTGCCAGCAGCTCCGGACAGGGGGCCCAGACAGATACGCAGTATTTT.

The count of this clone is one. The gene calls are TRBV2 and TRBJ2-7; 7 nucleotides line up with TRBD1. Germline assignment: CDR1 SNHLY and CDR2 FYNNEI. Trimming at V came to 10 bases and at J to 3 bases, leaving 9 bases not matched to a gene. The CDR3 sequence is 13 residues long. The CDR3 DNA sequence: TGTGCCACCGCGGACAGGCGCGGCTACGAGCAGTACTTC. Its translation: CATADRRGYEQYF.

This clone appeared a few times. This CDR3 is also generated by other DNA sequences in the sample. CDR3 bases: TGTGCCAGCAGTTTAAGGGGAAATCAGCCCCAGCATTTT. It yields the protein CASSLRGNQPQHF. The chain joins TRBV27 to TRBJ1-5; the D gene is possibly TRBD1 (5 bases). This CDR3 is 13 amino acids long. V was trimmed by 2 bases and J by 4 bases, leaving 6 bases between them. Germline values: CDR1 MNHEY, CDR2 SMNVEV (reference sequence).

The chain recombines TRBV27 with TRBJ1-2; TRBD1 agrees at 8 bases. The ends lost 6 bases at V and 7 bases at J; junction bases unmatched: 7. This CDR3 region has 13 residues. Germline V gene lookup returns CDR1 MNHEY and CDR2 SMNVEV (reference sequence). The CDR3 reads CASRSTGATGYTF. The CDR3 DNA reads as TGTGCCAGCAGATCGACAGGGGCCACTGGCTACACCTTC.

The V and J genes are TRBV2 and TRBJ2-7; D is perhaps TRBD2 (6 bases). The CDR3 sequence is 12 residues long. Looked up from germline, CDR1 is SNHLY and CDR2 is FYNNEI. The V gene lost 5 bases and the J gene lost 6 bases, with 11 bases spanning the gap. The CDR3 spells CASSRRGGEQYF. As DNA, the CDR3 is TGTGCCAGCAGTAGGCGGGGAGGCGAGCAGTACTTC.